This T cell receptor (beta chain) was obtained from a study of blood T cell repertoires in COVID-19. Germline CDR1 and CDR2: SGDLS and YYNGEE. This CDR3 region has 14 residues. The germline V and J ends were trimmed by 2 bases and 4 bases, with 12 bases remaining between them. Data came from immunoSEQ multiplex PCR; TCRdb stores just in-frame clones and leaves some out. The repertoire consists of about 160,000 clones, with over 85% occurring once and the leading ten covering just under 2%. Sequenced input: peripheral blood. This clonotype was sampled from a woman aged 55-70 years with COVID-19, enrolled during active disease. This chain links TRBV9 with TRBJ2-5; tentative D call: TRBD1 (6 bases). The CDR3 reads CASSVTGSGETQYF. CDR3 nucleotides: TGTGCCAGCAGCGTTACAGGGAGTGGAGAGACCCAGTACTTC.